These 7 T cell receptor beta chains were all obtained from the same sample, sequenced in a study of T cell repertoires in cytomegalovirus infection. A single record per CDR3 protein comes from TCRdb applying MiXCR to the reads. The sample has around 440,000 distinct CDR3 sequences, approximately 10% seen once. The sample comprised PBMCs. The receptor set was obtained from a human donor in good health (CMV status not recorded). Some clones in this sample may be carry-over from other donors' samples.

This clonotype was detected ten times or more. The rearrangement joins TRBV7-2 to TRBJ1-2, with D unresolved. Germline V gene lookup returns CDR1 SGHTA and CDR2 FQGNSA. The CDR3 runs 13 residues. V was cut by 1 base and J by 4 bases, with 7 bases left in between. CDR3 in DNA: TGTGCCAGCAGCTTAGGCTCCAGCTATGGCTACACCTTC. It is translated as CASSLGSSYGYTF.

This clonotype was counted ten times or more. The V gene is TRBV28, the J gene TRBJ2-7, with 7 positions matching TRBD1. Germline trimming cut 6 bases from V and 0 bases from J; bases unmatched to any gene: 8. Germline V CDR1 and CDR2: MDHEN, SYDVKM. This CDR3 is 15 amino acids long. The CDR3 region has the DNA TGTGCCAGCAGCCTACAGGGGACGGACTCCTACGAGCAGTACTTC. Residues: CASSLQGTDSYEQYF.

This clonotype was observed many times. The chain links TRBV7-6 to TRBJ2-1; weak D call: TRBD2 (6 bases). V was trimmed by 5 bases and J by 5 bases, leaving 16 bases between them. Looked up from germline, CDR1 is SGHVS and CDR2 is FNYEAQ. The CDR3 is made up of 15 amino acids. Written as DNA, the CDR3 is TGTGCCAGCAGCCCTCGTGCGGGGTACGACAATGAGCAGTTCTTC. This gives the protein CASSPRAGYDNEQFF.

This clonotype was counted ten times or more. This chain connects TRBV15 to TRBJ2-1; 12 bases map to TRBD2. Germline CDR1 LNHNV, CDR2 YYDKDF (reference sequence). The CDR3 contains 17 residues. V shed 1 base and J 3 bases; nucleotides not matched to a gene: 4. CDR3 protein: CATSRGLAGDHYNEQFF. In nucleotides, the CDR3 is TGTGCCACCAGCAGAGGACTAGCGGGGGATCACTACAATGAGCAGTTCTTC.

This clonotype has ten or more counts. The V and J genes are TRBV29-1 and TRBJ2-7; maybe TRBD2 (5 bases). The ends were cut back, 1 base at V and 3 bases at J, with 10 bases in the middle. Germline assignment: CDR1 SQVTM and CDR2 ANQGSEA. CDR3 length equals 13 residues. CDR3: CSVEGPSRYEQYF. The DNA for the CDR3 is TGCAGCGTTGAAGGTCCTAGCCGCTACGAGCAGTACTTC.

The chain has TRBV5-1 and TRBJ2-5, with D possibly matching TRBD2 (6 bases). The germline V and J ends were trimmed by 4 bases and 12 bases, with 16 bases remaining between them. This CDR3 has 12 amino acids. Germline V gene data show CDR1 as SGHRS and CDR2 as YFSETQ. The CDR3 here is CASSVGGRTEYF. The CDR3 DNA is TGCGCCAGCAGCGTGGGGGGTAGGACGGAGTACTTC.

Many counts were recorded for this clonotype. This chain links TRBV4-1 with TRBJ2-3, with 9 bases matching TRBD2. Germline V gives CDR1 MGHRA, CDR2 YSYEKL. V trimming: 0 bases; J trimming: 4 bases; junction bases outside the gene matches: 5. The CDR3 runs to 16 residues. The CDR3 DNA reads TGCGCCAGCAGCCAAGACGAGCGGGAGGAGGCAGATACGCAGTATTTT. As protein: CASSQDEREEADTQYF.